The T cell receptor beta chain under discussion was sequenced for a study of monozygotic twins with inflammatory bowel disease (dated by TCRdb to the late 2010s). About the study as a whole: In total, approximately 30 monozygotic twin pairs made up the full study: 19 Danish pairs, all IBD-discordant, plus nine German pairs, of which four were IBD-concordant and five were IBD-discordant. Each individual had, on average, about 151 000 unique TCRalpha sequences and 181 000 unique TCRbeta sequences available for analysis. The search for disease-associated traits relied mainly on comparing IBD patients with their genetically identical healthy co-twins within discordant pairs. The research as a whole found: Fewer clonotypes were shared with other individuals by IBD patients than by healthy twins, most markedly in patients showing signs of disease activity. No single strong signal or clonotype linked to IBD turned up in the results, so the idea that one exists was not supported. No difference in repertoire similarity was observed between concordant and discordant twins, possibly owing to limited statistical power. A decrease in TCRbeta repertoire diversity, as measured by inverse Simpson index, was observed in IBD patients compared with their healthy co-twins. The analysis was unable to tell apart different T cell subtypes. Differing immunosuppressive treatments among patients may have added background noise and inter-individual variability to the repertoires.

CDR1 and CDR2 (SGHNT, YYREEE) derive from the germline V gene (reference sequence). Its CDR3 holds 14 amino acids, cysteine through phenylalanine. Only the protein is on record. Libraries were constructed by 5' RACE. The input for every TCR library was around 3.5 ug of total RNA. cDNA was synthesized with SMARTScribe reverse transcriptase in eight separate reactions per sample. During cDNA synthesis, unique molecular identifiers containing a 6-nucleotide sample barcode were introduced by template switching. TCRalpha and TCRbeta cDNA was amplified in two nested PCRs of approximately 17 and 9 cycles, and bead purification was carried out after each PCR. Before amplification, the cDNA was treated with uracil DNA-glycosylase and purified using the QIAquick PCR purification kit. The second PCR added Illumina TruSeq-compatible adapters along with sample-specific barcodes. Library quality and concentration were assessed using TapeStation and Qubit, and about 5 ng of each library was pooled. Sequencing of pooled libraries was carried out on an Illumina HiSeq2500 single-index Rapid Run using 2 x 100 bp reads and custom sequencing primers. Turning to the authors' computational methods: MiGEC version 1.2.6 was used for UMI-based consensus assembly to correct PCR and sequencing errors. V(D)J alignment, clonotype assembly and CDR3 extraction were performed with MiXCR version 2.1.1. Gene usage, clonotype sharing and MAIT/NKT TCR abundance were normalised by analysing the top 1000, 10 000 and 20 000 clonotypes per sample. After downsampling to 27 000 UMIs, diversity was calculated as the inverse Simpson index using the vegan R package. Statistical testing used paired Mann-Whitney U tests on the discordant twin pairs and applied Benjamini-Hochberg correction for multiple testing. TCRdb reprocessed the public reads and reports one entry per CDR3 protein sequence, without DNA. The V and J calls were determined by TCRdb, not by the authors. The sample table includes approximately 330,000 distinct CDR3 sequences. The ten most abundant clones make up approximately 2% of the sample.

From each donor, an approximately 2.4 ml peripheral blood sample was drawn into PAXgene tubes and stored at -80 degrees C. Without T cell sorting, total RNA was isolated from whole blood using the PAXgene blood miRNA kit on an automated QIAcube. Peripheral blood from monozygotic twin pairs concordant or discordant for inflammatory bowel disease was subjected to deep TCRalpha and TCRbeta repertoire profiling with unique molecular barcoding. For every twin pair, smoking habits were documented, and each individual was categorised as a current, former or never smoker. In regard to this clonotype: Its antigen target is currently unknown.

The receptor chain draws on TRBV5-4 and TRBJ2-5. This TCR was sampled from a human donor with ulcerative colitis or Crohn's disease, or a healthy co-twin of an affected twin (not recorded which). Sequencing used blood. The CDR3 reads CASSRLGDQETQYF.